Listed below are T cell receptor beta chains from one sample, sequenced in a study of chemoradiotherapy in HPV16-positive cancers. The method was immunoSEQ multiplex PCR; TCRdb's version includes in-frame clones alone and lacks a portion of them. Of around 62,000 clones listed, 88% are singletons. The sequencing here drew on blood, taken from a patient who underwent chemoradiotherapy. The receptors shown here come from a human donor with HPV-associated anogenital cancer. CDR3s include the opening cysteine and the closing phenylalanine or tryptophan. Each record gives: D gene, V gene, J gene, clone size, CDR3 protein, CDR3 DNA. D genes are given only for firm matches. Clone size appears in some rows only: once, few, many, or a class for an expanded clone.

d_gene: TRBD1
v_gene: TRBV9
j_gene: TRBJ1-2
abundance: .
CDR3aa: CASSGQTGGAGGYTF
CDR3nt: TGTGCCAGCAGCGGGCAAACAGGGGGCGCGGGTGGCTACACCTTC

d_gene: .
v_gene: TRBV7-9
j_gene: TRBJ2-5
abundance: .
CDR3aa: CASSVRDREETQYF
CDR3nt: TGTGCCAGCAGCGTGCGGGACAGAGAAGAGACCCAGTACTTC

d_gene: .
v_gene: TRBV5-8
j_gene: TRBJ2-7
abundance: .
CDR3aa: CASSPDGFSYEQYF
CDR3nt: TGTGCCAGCAGCCCCGACGGTTTCTCCTACGAGCAGTACTTC

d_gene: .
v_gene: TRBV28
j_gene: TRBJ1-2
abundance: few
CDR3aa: CASSFQGLVYTF
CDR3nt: TGTGCCAGCAGTTTCCAGGGACTAGTCTACACCTTC

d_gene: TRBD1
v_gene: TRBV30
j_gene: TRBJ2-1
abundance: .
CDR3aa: CAWSFGTGGYNEQFF
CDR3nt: TGTGCCTGGAGTTTTGGGACAGGGGGCTACAATGAGCAGTTCTTC

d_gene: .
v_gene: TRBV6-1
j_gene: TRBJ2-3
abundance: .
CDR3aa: CASSETTDTQYF
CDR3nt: TGTGCCAGCAGTGAGACAACAGATACGCAGTATTTT

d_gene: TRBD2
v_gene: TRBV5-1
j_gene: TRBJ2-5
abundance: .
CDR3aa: CASSPLVLLDSREGQETQYF
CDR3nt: TGCGCCAGCAGCCCCTTGGTGTTGCTCGATTCGCGGGAGGGCCAAGAGACCCAGTACTTC

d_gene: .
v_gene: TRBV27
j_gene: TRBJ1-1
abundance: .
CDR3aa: CASSLGQGLNTEAFF
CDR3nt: TGTGCCAGCAGTTTGGGGCAGGGCTTGAACACTGAAGCTTTCTTT

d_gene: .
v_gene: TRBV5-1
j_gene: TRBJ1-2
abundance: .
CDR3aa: CASSLDGNYGYTF
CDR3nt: TGCGCCAGCAGCTTGGACGGGAACTATGGCTACACCTTC

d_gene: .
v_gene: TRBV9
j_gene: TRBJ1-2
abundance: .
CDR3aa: CASSGMTDLNYGYTF
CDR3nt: TGTGCCAGCAGCGGGATGACAGATCTAAACTATGGCTACACCTTC

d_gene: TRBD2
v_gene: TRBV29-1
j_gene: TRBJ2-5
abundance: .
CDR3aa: CSVGGTSVAETQYF
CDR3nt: TGCAGCGTTGGTGGGACTAGCGTCGCTGAGACCCAGTACTTC

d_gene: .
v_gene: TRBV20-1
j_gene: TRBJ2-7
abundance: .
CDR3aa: CSVGRQYEQYF
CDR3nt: TGCAGTGTAGGGAGGCAATACGAGCAGTACTTC

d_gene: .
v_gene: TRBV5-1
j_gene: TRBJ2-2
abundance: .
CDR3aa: CASSNFRGQSTGELFF
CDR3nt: TGCGCCAGCAGCAATTTTAGAGGGCAGAGCACCGGGGAGCTGTTTTTT

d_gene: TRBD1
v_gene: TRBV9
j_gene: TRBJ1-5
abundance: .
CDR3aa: CASSPTGQGLNQPQHF
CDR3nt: TGTGCCAGCAGCCCCACAGGACAGGGTTTAAACCAGCCCCAGCATTTT

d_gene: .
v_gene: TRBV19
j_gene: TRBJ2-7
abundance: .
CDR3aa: CASSSVYEQYF
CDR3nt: TGTGCCAGTAGTTCGGTCTACGAGCAGTACTTC

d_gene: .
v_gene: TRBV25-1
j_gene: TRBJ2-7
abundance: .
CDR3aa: CASSDLPYEQYF
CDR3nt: TGTGCCAGCAGTGATTTACCCTACGAGCAGTACTTC

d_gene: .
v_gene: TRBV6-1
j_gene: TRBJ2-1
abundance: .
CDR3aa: CASRMASASLFF
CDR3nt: TGTGCCAGCAGAATGGCCTCGGCCTCTTTGTTCTTC

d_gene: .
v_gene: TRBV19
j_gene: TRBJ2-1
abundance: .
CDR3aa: CASSIGANPHNEQFF
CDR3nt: TGTGCCAGTAGTATAGGGGCTAACCCTCACAATGAGCAGTTCTTC

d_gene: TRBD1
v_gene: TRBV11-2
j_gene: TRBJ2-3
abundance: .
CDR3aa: CASSPLDRENTQYF
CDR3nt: TGTGCCAGCAGTCCACTCGACAGGGAAAATACGCAGTATTTT

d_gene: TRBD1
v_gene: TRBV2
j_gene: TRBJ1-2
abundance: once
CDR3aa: CASLGQAATYGYTF
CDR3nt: TGTGCCAGCCTCGGACAGGCAGCGACTTATGGCTACACCTTC

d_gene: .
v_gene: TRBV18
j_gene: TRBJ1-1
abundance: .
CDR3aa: CASSPSWGRDTEAFF
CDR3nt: TGTGCCAGCTCGCCCAGCTGGGGAAGGGACACTGAAGCTTTCTTT

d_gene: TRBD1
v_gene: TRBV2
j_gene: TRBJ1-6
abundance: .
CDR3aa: CASNQDRGLNSPLHF
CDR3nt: TGTGCCAGCAACCAGGACAGGGGCCTAAATTCACCCCTCCACTTT

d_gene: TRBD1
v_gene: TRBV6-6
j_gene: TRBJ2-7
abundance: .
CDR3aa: CASRGTVSYEQYF
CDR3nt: TGTGCCAGCAGGGGGACAGTATCCTACGAGCAGTACTTC

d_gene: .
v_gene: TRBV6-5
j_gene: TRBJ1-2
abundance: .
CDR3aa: CASSYGGPDGYTF
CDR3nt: TGTGCCAGCAGTTATGGAGGCCCCGATGGCTACACCTTC

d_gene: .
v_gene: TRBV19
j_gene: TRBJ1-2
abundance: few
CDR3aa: CASKEGVYGYTF
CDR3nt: TGTGCCAGTAAGGAAGGGGTCTATGGCTACACCTTC

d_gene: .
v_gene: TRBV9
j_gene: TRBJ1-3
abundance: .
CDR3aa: CASSAGDRAFSGNTIYF
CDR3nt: TGTGCCAGCAGCGCGGGAGACAGAGCCTTCTCTGGAAACACCATATATTTT

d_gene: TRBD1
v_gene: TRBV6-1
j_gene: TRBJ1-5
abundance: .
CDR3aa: CASSGRQGPSNQPQHF
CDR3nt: TGTGCCAGCAGTGGGCGACAGGGACCTAGCAATCAGCCCCAGCATTTT

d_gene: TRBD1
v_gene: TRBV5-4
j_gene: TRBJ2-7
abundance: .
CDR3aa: CASTRDSRSYEQYF
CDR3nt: TGTGCCAGCACTCGGGACAGCCGATCCTACGAGCAGTACTTC

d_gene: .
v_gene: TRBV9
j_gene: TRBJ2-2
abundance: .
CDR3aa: CASSVGSTGTNTGELFF
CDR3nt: TGTGCCAGCAGCGTCGGAAGCACAGGAACGAACACCGGGGAGCTGTTTTTT

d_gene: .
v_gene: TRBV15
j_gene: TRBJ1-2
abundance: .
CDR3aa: CATSLPRSWTNGYTF
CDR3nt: TGTGCCACCAGCCTCCCTAGGTCCTGGACTAATGGCTACACCTTC

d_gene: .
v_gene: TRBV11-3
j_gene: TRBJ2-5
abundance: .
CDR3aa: CASSLNGKETQYF
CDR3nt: TGTGCCAGCAGCTTAAACGGTAAAGAGACCCAGTACTTC

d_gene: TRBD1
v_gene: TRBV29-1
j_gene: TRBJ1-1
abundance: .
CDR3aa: CSVETLGQGLFVFF
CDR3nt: TGCAGCGTTGAGACCCTAGGACAGGGGCTCTTTGTTTTCTTT

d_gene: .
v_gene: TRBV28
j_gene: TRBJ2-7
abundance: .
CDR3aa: CASSPAGSSSYEQYF
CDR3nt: TGTGCCAGCAGTCCAGCGGGCTCAAGCTCCTACGAGCAGTACTTC

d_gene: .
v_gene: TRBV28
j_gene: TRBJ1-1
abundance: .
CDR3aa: CASSPGTGRNTEAFF
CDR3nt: TGTGCCAGCAGTCCGGGTACAGGGCGGAACACTGAAGCTTTCTTT

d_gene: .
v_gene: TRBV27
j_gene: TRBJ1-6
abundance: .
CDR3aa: CASSFGYNSPLHF
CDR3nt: TGTGCCAGCAGTTTTGGTTATAATTCACCCCTCCACTTT

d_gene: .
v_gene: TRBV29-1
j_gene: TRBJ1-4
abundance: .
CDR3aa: CSVEVWGGGEKLFF
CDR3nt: TGCAGCGTTGAAGTGTGGGGGGGAGGAGAAAAACTGTTTTTT